These T cell receptor beta chains were read from a single sample in a study of T-cell memory formation after mild COVID-19. MiXCR was run by TCRdb on the 5' RACE reads, yielding one entry per CDR3 protein. The table includes 450,000 to 650,000 distinct CDR3 sequences, approximately 19% detected once. Sequenced: PBMCs or a T cell subset sorted from them (not recorded which). All receptors derive from an adult woman who had mild COVID-19 (a few samples of this study predate the infection). Cell type and time point are not known. Each CDR3 is given with its conserved first and last residue. Each record gives: clone size, D gene, V gene, J gene, CDR3 DNA, CDR3 protein. A D gene is named only where the DNA matches it firmly. Not every row has a clone size; where given, it reads once, few, many or a size class.

-	-	TRBV20-1	TRBJ2-1	TGCAGTGCTAGGGTTGGGCTCCAACGGGGTGAGCAGTTCTTC	CSARVGLQRGEQFF
-	TRBD2	TRBV4-3	TRBJ2-2	TGCGCCAGCAGCCGCCGAGTAGCGGGAGGACCCGGGGAGCTGTTTTTT	CASSRRVAGGPGELFF
few	TRBD1	TRBV5-6	TRBJ2-1	TGTGCCAGCATCGGACAGGGATCTCTCAATGAGCAGTTCTTC	CASIGQGSLNEQFF
-	-	TRBV4-1	TRBJ2-7	TGCGCCAGCAGCCAAGGGAACGTAGGGATCTACGAGCAGTACTTC	CASSQGNVGIYEQYF
-	-	TRBV5-5	TRBJ1-3	TGTGCCAGCAGCCAGTCCGTCAGGGTCGTTGGAAACACCATATATTTT	CASSQSVRVVGNTIYF
-	-	TRBV3-1	TRBJ1-1	TGTGCCAGCAGCCAAGACCCGCGTCGGGCTGAAGCTTTCTTT	CASSQDPRRAEAFF
-	TRBD2	TRBV7-8	TRBJ2-7	TGTGCCAGCAGCCCCTCCGGGACTAGCGGGACATTCCCCTACGAGCAGTACTTC	CASSPSGTSGTFPYEQYF
-	-	TRBV2	TRBJ2-7	TGTGCCAGCAGTGGAGGCGTGAGCTCCTACGAGCAGTACTTC	CASSGGVSSYEQYF
-	TRBD2	TRBV20-1	TRBJ2-1	TGCAGTGCGTCGGGGGGGCCGTTCTTGGACTCCTACAATGAGCAGTTCTTC	CSASGGPFLDSYNEQFF
few	-	TRBV15	TRBJ1-4	TGTGCCACCAGCACTGACGGCGGCCTCAATGAAAAACTGTTTTTT	CATSTDGGLNEKLFF